This TCR beta chain was obtained from a study of beta chain features in type 1 diabetes. Study details: Across the samples, around 110,000,000 sorted cells were examined in total.

Germline V CDR1 and CDR2: SGHDT, YYEEEE. The CDR3 totals 13 residues. Trimming pared 3 bases from V and 6 bases from J, leaving 12 bases between. Study-level findings and limits: Type 1 diabetes patients had fewer VDJ junction insertions and more deletions. Patients with Type 1 diabetes showed moderately but significantly shorter TCRB CDR3s in all four CD4+ subsets.

As for this clone: As yet, its antigen is unknown.

Investigators reverse transcribed all isolated RNA, so they sequenced expressed TCRB transcripts. Profiling relied on immunoSEQ multiplex PCR, and the TCRdb table lists in-frame clones only, not all of them. The sample contains about 340,000 clones, around 9% of which appear only once. This receptor was taken from a man in his thirties or forties with type 1 diabetes. The chain carries TRBV5-6 and TRBJ1-2, with D tentatively TRBD1 (6 bases). What was sequenced was central memory CD4+ T cells from blood. The CDR3: CASSWGQPNGYTF. In DNA form, the CDR3 reads TGTGCCAGCAGCTGGGGGCAGCCTAATGGCTACACCTTC.